This T cell receptor beta chain emerged from a study of blood T cell repertoires in COVID-19. In the study overall: From the United States, Italy and Spain came samples of acute and convalescent COVID-19. T cells, B-cell-depleted T cells, or PBMCs provided the cDNA or gDNA that served as material.

Authors' data handling: By means of reference gene primer amplification, nucleated cell counts were estimated. Method: immunoSEQ multiplex PCR; TCRdb's copy keeps in-frame clones and lacks some. D and trimming were read from the DNA, whereas the V and J calls and clone size are those reported in that table. The data hold approximately 58,000 clones, with 85% to 95% observed a single time. This CDR3 contains 15 residues. V dropped 3 bases and J dropped 4 bases, with 12 bases sitting between them. Germline loops: CDR1 MNHEY, CDR2 SVGEGT. The chain employs TRBV6-2 or TRBV6-3 and TRBJ2-2; maybe TRBD2 (5 bases). Source material: peripheral blood. This sequence was found in a human donor in a cohort sampled during active COVID-19. Here the CDR3 reads CASSYINRGTGELFF. The CDR3 coding sequence is TGTGCCAGCAGTTATATTAATCGGGGCACCGGGGAGCTGTTTTTT.